These T cell receptor beta chains were read from a single sample in a study of blood T cells in healthy people across ages. One entry per CDR3 protein results from TCRdb running MiXCR on the 5' RACE reads. This sample has 550,000 to 750,000 distinct CDR3 sequences, with around 21% found just once. Sequencing used blood. The receptors come from an older man in good health. Each CDR3 is given with its conserved first and last residue. D genes are given only for firm matches. The size entry is marked missing in some rows and otherwise reads once, few, many or a size class.

cdr3_length	clone_size	v_call	j_call	d_call	cdr3_nt	cdr3_aa
16	.	TRBV5-1	TRBJ2-7	TRBD2	TGCGCCAGCAGCTTGGCCTTGCGCGGGAGTGGTTACGAGCAGTACTTC	CASSLALRGSGYEQYF
14	few	TRBV28	TRBJ2-7	.	TGTGCCAGCTGCGCCCCAGGGTCATCCTACGAGCAGTACTTC	CASCAPGSSYEQYF
13	.	TRBV20-1	TRBJ2-2	TRBD1	TGCAGTGCTAGGGACAGGGGATACGGGGAGCTGTTTTTT	CSARDRGYGELFF
17	.	TRBV28	TRBJ2-5	TRBD1	TGTGCCAGCCTCCCCCCCAGGGGGCTTTTTCGCCAAGAGACCCAGTACTTC	CASLPPRGLFRQETQYF
13	many	TRBV4-2	TRBJ2-5	.	TGTGCCAGCAGCCAAGCACTAAAAGAGACCCAGTACTTC	CASSQALKETQYF
13	.	TRBV20-1	TRBJ2-5	.	TGCAGTGCTAGAGATCTTGGGGCGGAGACCCAGTACTTC	CSARDLGAETQYF
13	.	TRBV29-1	TRBJ1-4	TRBD1	TGCAGCGTGCAGGGGGCACAGAATGAAAAACTGTTTTTT	CSVQGAQNEKLFF
15	.	TRBV18	TRBJ2-5	TRBD2	TGTGCCAGCTCACCACGTGCGGGAGCCCCAGAGACCCAGTACTTC	CASSPRAGAPETQYF
12	few	TRBV12-3/TRBV12-4	TRBJ2-5	.	TGTGCCAGCAGTTTAGGAGGGAAGACCCAGTACTTC	CASSLGGKTQYF
13	many	TRBV13	TRBJ2-7	TRBD1	TGTGCCAGCAGCTCGGGACAGACCTACGAGCAGTACTTC	CASSSGQTYEQYF
12	.	TRBV10-3	TRBJ2-5	TRBD1	TGTGCCACAGGGGGGACAGGGGAGACCCAGTACTTC	CATGGTGETQYF
15	few	TRBV7-9	TRBJ2-5	.	TGTGCCAGCAGCTTCGGCGACTACATACAAGAGACCCAGTACTTC	CASSFGDYIQETQYF
14	many	TRBV27	TRBJ2-2	.	TGTGCCAGCAGTGGGACTTCGAACACCGGGGAGCTGTTTTTT	CASSGTSNTGELFF
16	few	TRBV7-8	TRBJ2-5	TRBD1	TGTGCCAGCAGACTAACCGCGGGACAGGCTTTTGGGTCCCAGTACTTC	CASRLTAGQAFGSQYF
16	.	TRBV11-2	TRBJ2-5	TRBD2	TGTGCCAGCAGCCCCCGGTCTAGCGGGATTGGCGAGACCCAGTACTTC	CASSPRSSGIGETQYF
14	.	TRBV27	TRBJ2-7	TRBD1	TGTGCCAGCAGTCGCCGGGACAGCTACTACGAGCAGTACTTC	CASSRRDSYYEQYF
14	few	TRBV20-1	TRBJ2-1	.	TGCAGTGTTAGCTCGGGATACTCCTACAATGAGCAGTTCTTC	CSVSSGYSYNEQFF
15	few	TRBV12-3/TRBV12-4	TRBJ2-1	.	TGTGCCAGCAGTTTCCCTAGCCCAAACTACAATGAGCAGTTCTTC	CASSFPSPNYNEQFF
15	few	TRBV20-1	TRBJ2-1	TRBD2	TGCAGTGCTAGAGATTTTAGACTAGCGGGTAATGAGCAGTTCTTC	CSARDFRLAGNEQFF
14	.	TRBV5-1	TRBJ2-7	.	TGCGCCACCGGTGATGGGGGGAGTCCCAACGAGCAGTACTTC	CATGDGGSPNEQYF
14	.	TRBV12-3/TRBV12-4	TRBJ1-2	TRBD1	TGTGCCAGCAGTTTAGCGCGACAGGGGGCTGGCTACACCTTC	CASSLARQGAGYTF
13	.	TRBV20-1	TRBJ2-6	.	TGCAGTGCTTTCTACTCTGGGGCCAACGTCCTGACTTTC	CSAFYSGANVLTF
13	.	TRBV20-1	TRBJ1-4	TRBD1	TGCAGTGCTCGGACAGGGGAGGGTGAAAAACTGTTTTTT	CSARTGEGEKLFF
16	few	TRBV6-6	TRBJ2-7	TRBD1	TGTGCCAGCAGTTACTCCCCCTATCCAGGGGGCCACGAGCAGTACTTC	CASSYSPYPGGHEQYF
14	.	TRBV20-1	TRBJ2-1	.	TGCAGTGCTAGAGCTAGCGACTCCTACAATGAGCAGTTCTTC	CSARASDSYNEQFF
14	few	TRBV12-3/TRBV12-4	TRBJ1-1	.	TGTGCCAGCAGTCACGACCCTTTAGTCGCTGAAGCTTTCTTT	CASSHDPLVAEAFF
15	few	TRBV11-3	TRBJ2-5	TRBD2	TGTGCCAGCAGCCCCAGGACTAGCGATAGGGAGACCCAGTACTTC	CASSPRTSDRETQYF
14	.	TRBV20-1	TRBJ2-1	TRBD2	TGCAGCCCTACCGGGACTACCAACTACAATGAGCAGTTCTTC	CSPTGTTNYNEQFF
15	few	TRBV18	TRBJ1-1	.	TGTGCCAGCTCCGCCGTAGGGACGCGGGGCACTGAAGCTTTCTTT	CASSAVGTRGTEAFF
17	few	TRBV6-2/TRBV6-3	TRBJ2-2	TRBD1	TGTGCCAGCAGTTACTCGCGGGACAGGGTAATCACCGGGGAGCTGTTTTTT	CASSYSRDRVITGELFF
15	.	TRBV29-1	TRBJ2-7	.	TGCAGCGTTGTATGGAGGCAGGATAGCTCCTACGAGCAGTACTTC	CSVVWRQDSSYEQYF
14	.	TRBV12-3/TRBV12-4	TRBJ2-3	TRBD1	TGTGCCAGCAGTTACGACAGGGTCACAGATACGCAGTATTTT	CASSYDRVTDTQYF
16	few	TRBV7-2	TRBJ2-4	.	TGTGCCAGCAGCTTAGTCCCGGGGGCGGCCAAAAACATTCAGTACTTC	CASSLVPGAAKNIQYF
14	.	TRBV28	TRBJ2-7	TRBD1	TGTGCCAGCAGGGGGACAGGCCTAACCTACGAGCAGTACTTC	CASRGTGLTYEQYF
12	few	TRBV19	TRBJ2-4	.	TGTGCCAGTACTCCTGGGGGTAACATTCAGTACTTC	CASTPGGNIQYF
12	few	TRBV24-1	TRBJ1-2	.	TGTGCCACCAGTGATTCCAACAGTGGCTACACCTTC	CATSDSNSGYTF
15	.	TRBV19	TRBJ1-2	.	TGTGCCAGTAGTATAGGACGTCGCCAGGCCTATGGCTACACCTTC	CASSIGRRQAYGYTF
15	.	TRBV2	TRBJ2-7	.	TGTGCCAGCAGTCTTACCCCGACAGGCTCCTACGAGCAGTACTTC	CASSLTPTGSYEQYF
15	few	TRBV27	TRBJ2-5	TRBD2	TGTGCCAGCAGTCCAAGACTAGCGGTGGTGGAAGAGCAGTACTTC	CASSPRLAVVEEQYF
16	few	TRBV20-1	TRBJ1-5	.	TGCAGTGCTAGGGTTACCGGGGGGGCTCGTGTTCAGCCCCAGCATTTT	CSARVTGGARVQPQHF
13	few	TRBV3-1	TRBJ1-4	.	TGTGCCAGCAGCCATCAGGGGAATGAAAAACTGTTTTTT	CASSHQGNEKLFF
17	.	TRBV20-1	TRBJ2-2	.	TGCAGTTCAAAAAGGACGGGGTACACCCCGAACACCGGGGAGCTGTTTTTT	CSSKRTGYTPNTGELFF
13	many	TRBV6-2/TRBV6-3	TRBJ2-5	.	TGTGCCAGCACTTGGACTTATAAAGAGACCCAGTACTTC	CASTWTYKETQYF
14	.	TRBV6-1	TRBJ2-1	TRBD2	TGTGCCAGCAGTCGGCGGGAGGCCCTTGCGGAGCAGTTCTTC	CASSRREALAEQFF
16	few	TRBV6-1	TRBJ2-5	TRBD2	TGTGCCAGCAGCCGGGGGACTAGCGGTTACCAAGAGACCCAGTACTTC	CASSRGTSGYQETQYF
13	few	TRBV7-2	TRBJ1-3	.	TGTGCCAGCAGCTCCAGGGAGGGAAACACCATATATTTT	CASSSREGNTIYF
11	many	TRBV10-3	TRBJ2-5	TRBD2	TGTGCCACTCAGGGAGGGGAGACCCAGTACTTC	CATQGGETQYF
17	.	TRBV6-2/TRBV6-3	TRBJ2-5	.	TGTGCCAGCAGTCACCAGGAGGGGGTAGCGGACCTATACGGGCAGTACTTC	CASSHQEGVADLYGQYF
10	.	TRBV20-1	TRBJ2-4	.	TGCAGTGCCCAGGAGAACATTCAGTACTTC	CSAQENIQYF